What follows is one T cell receptor beta chain and its context. Antigen: not known. This sample is part of a study of CD8 T cells in ankylosing spondylitis. Regarding the study as a whole: Within ankylosing spondylitis blood, a TCR beta motif made up of roughly eight highly homologous variants appeared to be characteristic.

In TCRdb, the 5' RACE reads were re-called with MiXCR into one record per CDR3 protein. The data contain more than 250,000 distinct CDR3 sequences, 6.5% to 10% of them singletons. The CDR3 spans 13 residues. Trimming shortened V by 6 bases and J by 4 bases, and 12 bases separated the two germline ends. The V gene's germline CDR1 is SEHNR and CDR2 FQNEAQ (reference sequence). The chain links TRBV7-9 to TRBJ2-5, with a possible D match to TRBD2 (5 bases). The material sequenced was blood, either unsorted or a sorted T cell fraction (not recorded which). The receptor comes from a male donor with ankylosing spondylitis. Here the CDR3 DNA reads TGTGCCAGCAGTTCGGCGGCGGGAGAGACCCAGTACTTC. It encodes CASSSAAGETQYF.